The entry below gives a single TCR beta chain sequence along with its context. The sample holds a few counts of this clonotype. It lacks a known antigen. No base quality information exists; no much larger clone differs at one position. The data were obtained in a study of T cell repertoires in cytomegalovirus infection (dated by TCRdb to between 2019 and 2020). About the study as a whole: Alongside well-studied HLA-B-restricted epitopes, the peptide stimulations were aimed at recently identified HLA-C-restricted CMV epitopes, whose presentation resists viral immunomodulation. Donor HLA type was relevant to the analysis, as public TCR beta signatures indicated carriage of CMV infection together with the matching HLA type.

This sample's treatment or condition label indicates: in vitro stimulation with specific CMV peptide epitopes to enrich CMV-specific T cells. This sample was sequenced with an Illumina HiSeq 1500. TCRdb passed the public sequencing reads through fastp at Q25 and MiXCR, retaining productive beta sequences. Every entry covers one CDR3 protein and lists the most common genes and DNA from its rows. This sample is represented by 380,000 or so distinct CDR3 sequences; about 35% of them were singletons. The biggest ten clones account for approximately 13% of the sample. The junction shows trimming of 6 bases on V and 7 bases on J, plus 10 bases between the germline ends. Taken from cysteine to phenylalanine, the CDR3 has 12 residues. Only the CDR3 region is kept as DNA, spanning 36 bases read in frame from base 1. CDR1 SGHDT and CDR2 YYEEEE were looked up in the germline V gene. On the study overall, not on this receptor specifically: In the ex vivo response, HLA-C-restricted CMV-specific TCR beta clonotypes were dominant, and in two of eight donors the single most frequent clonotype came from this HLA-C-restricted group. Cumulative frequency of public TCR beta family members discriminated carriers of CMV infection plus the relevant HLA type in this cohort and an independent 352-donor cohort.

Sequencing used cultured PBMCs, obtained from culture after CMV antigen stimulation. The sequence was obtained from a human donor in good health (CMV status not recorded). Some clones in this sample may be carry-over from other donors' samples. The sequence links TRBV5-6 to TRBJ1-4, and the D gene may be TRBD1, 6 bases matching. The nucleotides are TGTGCCAGCACCTTACAGGGTGAAAAACTGTTTTTT. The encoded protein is CASTLQGEKLFF.